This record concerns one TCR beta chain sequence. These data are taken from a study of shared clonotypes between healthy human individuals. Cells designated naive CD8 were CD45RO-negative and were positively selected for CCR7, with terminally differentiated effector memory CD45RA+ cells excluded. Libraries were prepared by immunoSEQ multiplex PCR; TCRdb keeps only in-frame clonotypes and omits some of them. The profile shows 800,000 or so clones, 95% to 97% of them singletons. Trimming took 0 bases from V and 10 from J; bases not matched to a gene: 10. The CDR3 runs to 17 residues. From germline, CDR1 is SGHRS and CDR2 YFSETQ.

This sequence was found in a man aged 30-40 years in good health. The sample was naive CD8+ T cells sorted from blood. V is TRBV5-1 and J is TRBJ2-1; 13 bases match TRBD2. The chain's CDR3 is CASSLVGRTSGSWEQFF. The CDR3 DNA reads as TGCGCCAGCAGCTTGGTAGGGAGGACTAGCGGGAGCTGGGAGCAGTTCTTC.